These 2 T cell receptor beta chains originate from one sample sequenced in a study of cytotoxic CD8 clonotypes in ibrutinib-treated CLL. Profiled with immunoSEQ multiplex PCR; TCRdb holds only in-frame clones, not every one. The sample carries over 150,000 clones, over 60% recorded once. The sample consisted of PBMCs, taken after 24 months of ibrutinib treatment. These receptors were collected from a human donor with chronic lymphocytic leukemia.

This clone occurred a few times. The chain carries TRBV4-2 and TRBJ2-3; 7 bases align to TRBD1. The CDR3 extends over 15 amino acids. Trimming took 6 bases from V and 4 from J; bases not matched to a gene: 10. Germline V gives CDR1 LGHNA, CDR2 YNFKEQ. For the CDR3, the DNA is TGTGCCAGCAGTCACAGACAGGGATCCTCAGATACGCAGTATTTT. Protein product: CASSHRQGSSDTQYF.

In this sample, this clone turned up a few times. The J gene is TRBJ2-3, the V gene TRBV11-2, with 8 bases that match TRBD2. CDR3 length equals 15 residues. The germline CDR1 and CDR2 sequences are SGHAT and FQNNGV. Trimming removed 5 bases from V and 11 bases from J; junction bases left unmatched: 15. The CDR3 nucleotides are TGTGCCAGCAGCCCCGGGACTAGACTGTCTTACGTGCAGTATTTT. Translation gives CASSPGTRLSYVQYF.